This is a list of T cell receptor beta chains from one sample in a study of blood T cells in healthy people across ages. One entry per CDR3 protein, called by TCRdb with MiXCR from the 5' RACE reads. Seen here are approximately 1,700,000 distinct CDR3 sequences, 30% to 40% observed once, and the top ten hold roughly 24%. The specimen sequenced was blood. These receptors all come from a human donor in good health. CDR3s include the opening cysteine and the closing phenylalanine or tryptophan. D genes are given only for firm matches. The size of a clone is reported for some rows only, either as once, few or many, or as a class for expanded clones.

d_gene: TRBD1; v_gene: TRBV20-1; abundance: -; j_gene: TRBJ1-2; CDR3nt: TGCAGTGCTGGAGTACGACGGACAGGATTCGGCTACACCTTC; CDR3aa: CSAGVRRTGFGYTF
d_gene: -; v_gene: TRBV5-1; abundance: many; j_gene: TRBJ2-7; CDR3nt: TGCGCCAGCAGCACCCAGGGGAGCGAGCAGTACTTC; CDR3aa: CASSTQGSEQYF
d_gene: -; v_gene: TRBV5-1; abundance: few; j_gene: TRBJ2-3; CDR3nt: TGCGCCAGCAGCTTGGATACGGGTGGCACAGATACGCAGTATTTT; CDR3aa: CASSLDTGGTDTQYF
d_gene: TRBD1; v_gene: TRBV7-9; abundance: -; j_gene: TRBJ1-6; CDR3nt: TGTGCCAGCAGCTTGGGAACAGGGGAGAATTCACCCCTCCACTTT; CDR3aa: CASSLGTGENSPLHF
d_gene: -; v_gene: TRBV2; abundance: -; j_gene: TRBJ1-2; CDR3nt: TGTGCCAGCAGTGATCAATGGAGGGTTGGGGTGGGCTACACCTTC; CDR3aa: CASSDQWRVGVGYTF
d_gene: -; v_gene: TRBV6-4; abundance: -; j_gene: TRBJ2-5; CDR3nt: TGTGCCAGCCCAGAAGGGGCGAGATTGGAGACCCAGTACTTC; CDR3aa: CASPEGARLETQYF
d_gene: -; v_gene: TRBV15; abundance: -; j_gene: TRBJ2-2; CDR3nt: TGTGCCACCAGCAGAGATTTTAGGCAATCCACCGGGGAGCTGTTTTTT; CDR3aa: CATSRDFRQSTGELFF
d_gene: -; v_gene: TRBV28; abundance: -; j_gene: TRBJ2-4; CDR3nt: TGTGCCAGCAGTTCCTTCAGTGAAGCCAAAAACATTCAGTACTTC; CDR3aa: CASSSFSEAKNIQYF
d_gene: -; v_gene: TRBV20-1; abundance: once; j_gene: TRBJ2-1; CDR3nt: TGCAGCACTGGAGGGCTATACAATGAGCAGTTCTTC; CDR3aa: CSTGGLYNEQFF
d_gene: -; v_gene: TRBV7-2; abundance: -; j_gene: TRBJ1-2; CDR3nt: TGTGCCAGCAGCCCTTCCTTCGGGATCAACTATGGCTACACCTTC; CDR3aa: CASSPSFGINYGYTF
d_gene: TRBD2; v_gene: TRBV2; abundance: -; j_gene: TRBJ2-5; CDR3nt: TGTGCCAGCAGTGAATCCGTCGGGGGGGGGCAAGGGACCCAGTACTTC; CDR3aa: CASSESVGGGQGTQYF
d_gene: -; v_gene: TRBV7-2; abundance: -; j_gene: TRBJ1-6; CDR3nt: TGTGCCAGCAGCTTAATTGCACAGTATAGTTCACCCCTCCACTTT; CDR3aa: CASSLIAQYSSPLHF
d_gene: -; v_gene: TRBV14; abundance: -; j_gene: TRBJ2-7; CDR3nt: TGTGCCAGCAGCCCGGGACTGTATTCCTACGAGCAGTACTTC; CDR3aa: CASSPGLYSYEQYF
d_gene: -; v_gene: TRBV5-6; abundance: -; j_gene: TRBJ2-2; CDR3nt: TGTGCCAGCAGTGCATGGGTAATGGCGGAGCTGTTTTTT; CDR3aa: CASSAWVMAELFF
d_gene: -; v_gene: TRBV6-5; abundance: -; j_gene: TRBJ1-4; CDR3nt: TGTGCCAGCAGTTACGGGGGGAGTTTGGGTGAAAAACTGTTTTTT; CDR3aa: CASSYGGSLGEKLFF
d_gene: -; v_gene: TRBV6-1; abundance: -; j_gene: TRBJ2-7; CDR3nt: TGTGCCAGCAGGGAAGGGGGAATTCCCTACGAGCAGTACTTC; CDR3aa: CASREGGIPYEQYF
d_gene: -; v_gene: TRBV9; abundance: -; j_gene: TRBJ1-1; CDR3nt: TGTGCCAGCAGTGACTCCCCCGAGTTGCACACTGAAGCTTTCTTT; CDR3aa: CASSDSPELHTEAFF
d_gene: -; v_gene: TRBV4-2; abundance: -; j_gene: TRBJ1-1; CDR3nt: TGTGCCAGCAGCCAGACCGCTTCAGCCGGGACCCCGAACACTGAAGCTTTCTTT; CDR3aa: CASSQTASAGTPNTEAFF
d_gene: -; v_gene: TRBV11-2; abundance: -; j_gene: TRBJ1-4; CDR3nt: TGTGCCAGCAGCGCCGGGGGGTCCGGTGAAAAACTGTTTTTT; CDR3aa: CASSAGGSGEKLFF
d_gene: TRBD1; v_gene: TRBV9; abundance: -; j_gene: TRBJ2-5; CDR3nt: TGTGCCAGCAGCCCCCGGTTGGGGACAGGGGGCTTTCTGGAGACCCAGTACTTC; CDR3aa: CASSPRLGTGGFLETQYF
d_gene: TRBD2; v_gene: TRBV12-5; abundance: -; j_gene: TRBJ2-5; CDR3nt: TGTGCTAGTGGTTTGCTCCCTATAGCGGGGGGGCTGTACTTC; CDR3aa: CASGLLPIAGGLYF
d_gene: -; v_gene: TRBV7-3; abundance: few; j_gene: TRBJ2-3; CDR3nt: TGTGCCAGCAGCCCAATGGGGCAGGGTGCAGATACGCAGTATTTT; CDR3aa: CASSPMGQGADTQYF
d_gene: -; v_gene: TRBV4-2; abundance: many; j_gene: TRBJ1-2; CDR3nt: TGTGCCAGCAGCCAAGCCGGACAGCTCTATGGCTACACCTTC; CDR3aa: CASSQAGQLYGYTF
d_gene: -; v_gene: TRBV12-3/TRBV12-4; abundance: -; j_gene: TRBJ1-1; CDR3nt: TGTGCCAGTGGCAGGGACCACACTGAAGCTTTCTTT; CDR3aa: CASGRDHTEAFF